The rows below give T cell receptor beta chains drawn from one sample of a study of cytomegalovirus exposure and HLA in healthy donors. The data were produced by immunoSEQ multiplex PCR, yet TCRdb's version contains in-frame clones alone and is incomplete. The sample lists 120,000 or so clones; around 82% were seen once. The sequenced sample was PBMCs. Receptors were obtained from a female donor in good health and CMV-seronegative. Each CDR3 is given with its conserved first and last residue. Fields, in order: V gene, J gene, clone size, D gene, CDR3 protein, CDR3 DNA. The D gene is left open where the match is weak. Clone size is given for some rows only: seen once, a few or many times, or a class if the clone is expanded.

TRBV18	TRBJ2-5	.	.	CASSQGWETQYF	TGTGCCAGCTCGCAGGGGTGGGAGACCCAGTACTTC
TRBV7-9	TRBJ2-5	.	.	CASSASLAWDHQETQYF	TGTGCCAGCAGCGCTAGTCTAGCGTGGGACCACCAAGAGACCCAGTACTTC
TRBV6-5	TRBJ2-3	.	TRBD2	CASRGLATDTQYF	TGTGCCAGCAGGGGACTAGCTACAGATACGCAGTATTTT
TRBV7-8	TRBJ1-2	.	.	CASSLMSPTGPTTGDGYTF	TGTGCCAGCAGCTTAATGAGCCCCACAGGCCCGACCACAGGAGATGGCTACACCTTC
TRBV27	TRBJ1-6	.	.	CASSFGVAPSPLHF	TGTGCCAGCAGTTTCGGAGTAGCCCCATCACCCCTCCACTTT
TRBV15	TRBJ2-1	.	TRBD2	CATSRGLAGGPYEQFF	TGTGCCACCAGCAGAGGTCTAGCGGGGGGGCCATATGAGCAGTTCTTC
TRBV6-1	TRBJ1-2	.	.	CASSERGHYGYTF	TGTGCCAGCAGTGAAAGGGGCCACTATGGCTACACCTTC
TRBV10-2	TRBJ2-7	.	.	CASNKQRARGYEQYF	TGCGCCAGCAATAAACAGCGGGCGCGCGGGTACGAGCAGTACTTC
TRBV27	TRBJ2-2	.	.	CASSPRGSAGELFF	TGTGCCAGCAGCCCCAGGGGATCCGCCGGGGAGCTGTTTTTT
TRBV6-5	TRBJ2-7	.	TRBD1	CASSNRDRGKYEQYF	TGTGCCAGCAGTAACCGGGACAGGGGAAAATACGAGCAGTACTTC
TRBV10-1	TRBJ2-1	once	TRBD1	CASSEQLGQGAFSGQFF	TGCGCCAGCAGTGAGCAGTTGGGACAGGGGGCCTTTTCAGGGCAGTTCTTC
TRBV7-2	TRBJ1-4	.	.	CASSLAGIEKLFF	TGTGCCAGCAGCTTGGCAGGGATTGAAAAACTGTTTTTT
TRBV7-9	TRBJ2-3	once	.	CASSLSTDTQYF	TGTGCCAGCAGTCTCAGCACAGATACGCAGTATTTT
TRBV4-1	TRBJ1-1	few	.	CASSRPGAGVAFF	TGCGCCAGCAGCCGGCCTGGGGCGGGAGTGGCTTTCTTT
TRBV19	TRBJ2-1	.	TRBD2	CASVPTSGRPSHYNEQFF	TGTGCCAGTGTCCCGACTAGCGGGAGACCATCTCACTACAATGAGCAGTTCTTC
TRBV7-8	TRBJ1-4	few	.	CASSLVTGMGREKLFF	TGTGCCAGCAGCTTAGTTACAGGGATGGGAAGAGAAAAACTGTTTTTT
TRBV10-3	TRBJ2-5	.	.	CAISESGVDETQYF	TGTGCCATCAGTGAATCGGGAGTGGATGAGACCCAGTACTTC
TRBV30	TRBJ2-1	.	TRBD2	CAWRGLAGASSNEQFF	TGTGCCTGGAGAGGGCTAGCGGGAGCCTCAAGCAATGAGCAGTTCTTC
TRBV16	TRBJ2-7	.	.	CASSHWNRTYEQYF	TGTGCCAGCAGCCATTGGAACAGGACCTACGAGCAGTACTTC
TRBV27	TRBJ1-6	.	.	CASSSSGGLPYNSPLHF	TGTGCCAGCAGTTCCTCGGGGGGGTTGCCCTATAATTCACCCCTCCACTTT
TRBV11-2	TRBJ1-2	once	.	CASSLGGRAVSSYGYTF	TGTGCCAGCAGCTTAGGGGGCCGGGCAGTCAGCAGCTATGGCTACACCTTC
TRBV6-1	TRBJ1-4	.	.	CASSPAAANEKLFF	TGTGCCAGCAGTCCGGCAGCGGCCAATGAAAAACTGTTTTTT
TRBV4-1	TRBJ2-6	.	.	CASSQESSSGANVLTF	TGCGCCAGCAGCCAAGAGTCATCCTCTGGGGCCAACGTCCTGACTTTC
TRBV13	TRBJ1-2	.	.	CASSSRTVSNYGYTF	TGTGCCAGCAGCTCTAGGACAGTCTCTAACTATGGCTACACCTTC
TRBV5-1	TRBJ2-2	.	.	CASSRTETNTGELFF	TGCGCCAGCAGCAGGACAGAAACGAACACCGGGGAGCTGTTTTTT
TRBV19	TRBJ1-4	few	TRBD1	CASRLDRVIGKLFF	TGTGCCAGTAGATTGGACAGGGTAATTGGAAAACTGTTTTTT
TRBV4-1	TRBJ2-3	.	TRBD2	CASSQGRYIAGATDTQYF	TGCGCCAGCAGCCAAGGCCGGTACATAGCGGGGGCCACAGATACGCAGTATTTT
TRBV10-3	TRBJ2-3	.	.	CAISDGGADTQYF	TGTGCCATCAGTGATGGGGGCGCAGATACGCAGTATTTT
TRBV6-5	TRBJ1-1	.	.	CASSYWAVLNTEAFF	TGTGCCAGCAGTTACTGGGCAGTGCTGAACACTGAAGCTTTCTTT
TRBV2	TRBJ2-3	few	.	CASSDRAGDTQYF	TGTGCCAGCAGTGACCGAGCGGGAGATACGCAGTATTTT
TRBV6-5	TRBJ1-1	.	TRBD1	CASSPQGRTEAFF	TGTGCCAGCAGTCCACAGGGGAGAACTGAAGCTTTCTTT
TRBV2	TRBJ2-5	.	.	CASGAQGGRETQYF	TGTGCCAGCGGGGCGCAGGGGGGCCGGGAGACCCAGTACTTC
TRBV6-1	TRBJ1-1	few	.	CASSYSNTEAFF	TGTGCCAGCAGTTATTCCAACACTGAAGCTTTCTTT
TRBV19	TRBJ2-5	.	.	CASSPDPGVTQYF	TGTGCCAGTAGTCCTGATCCCGGGGTGACCCAGTACTTC
TRBV15	TRBJ2-1	.	.	CATSRDSYNEQFF	TGTGCCACCAGCAGGGACAGCTACAATGAGCAGTTCTTC
TRBV18	TRBJ2-2	.	TRBD2	CASSAGLAGPTGELFF	TGTGCCAGCTCAGCCGGACTAGCGGGACCCACCGGGGAGCTGTTTTTT
TRBV9	TRBJ2-3	.	.	CASSVTGTDTQYF	TGTGCCAGCAGCGTTACAGGCACAGATACGCAGTATTTT
TRBV7-2	TRBJ2-3	once	.	CASSPSTDTQYF	TGTGCCAGCAGCCCTAGCACAGATACGCAGTATTTT
TRBV2	TRBJ1-1	.	.	CASSDQGLGTEAFF	TGTGCCAGCAGTGATCAGGGGCTGGGCACTGAAGCTTTCTTT
TRBV7-9	TRBJ1-6	.	.	CSSSPPGDSNSPLHF	TGTTCCAGCAGCCCTCCTGGGGACTCTAATTCACCCCTCCACTTT
TRBV28	TRBJ2-1	.	TRBD2	CASSHGLAGANEQFF	TGTGCCAGCAGTCACGGACTAGCGGGAGCCAATGAGCAGTTCTTC
TRBV4-1	TRBJ1-1	few	TRBD1	CASSQGYRGQNTEAFF	TGCGCCAGCAGCCAAGGTTACAGGGGGCAGAACACTGAAGCTTTCTTT
TRBV30	TRBJ2-5	.	TRBD2	CAWSVQVGEGTQYF	TGTGCCTGGAGTGTACAGGTTGGGGAGGGGACCCAGTACTTC
TRBV7-9	TRBJ2-7	.	TRBD2	CSSTPYAGASGSNEQYF	TGTTCCAGCACCCCTTATGCGGGGGCCAGCGGGAGCAACGAGCAGTACTTC
TRBV6-1	TRBJ1-1	.	.	CASRGQRPGVTEAFF	TGTGCCAGCAGGGGCCAAAGGCCGGGGGTCACTGAAGCTTTCTTT
TRBV6-1	TRBJ2-1	.	TRBD2	CASSHLKRGGLEFF	TGTGCCAGCAGTCACCTCAAGCGGGGGGGCCTGGAGTTCTTC
TRBV7-2	TRBJ2-7	.	.	CASSPTSASPGYF	TGTGCCAGCAGCCCCACGAGCGCGAGCCCGGGGTACTTC
TRBV15	TRBJ2-2	.	.	CATSRDRYNTGELFF	TGTGCCACCAGCAGAGATCGGTACAACACCGGGGAGCTGTTTTTT
TRBV25-1	TRBJ1-3	.	.	CASSDPDKWDTIYF	TGTGCCAGCAGTGATCCGGACAAGTGGGACACCATATATTTT
TRBV28	TRBJ2-7	.	.	CASSFTRSATYEQYF	TGTGCCAGCAGCTTCACACGTAGCGCAACTTACGAGCAGTACTTC
TRBV30	TRBJ1-4	.	.	CAWGGGREKLFF	TGTGCCTGGGGAGGTGGTAGAGAAAAACTGTTTTTT
TRBV27	TRBJ2-7	.	TRBD1	CASTYFGQGHYEQYF	TGTGCCAGCACCTACTTCGGACAGGGGCACTACGAGCAGTACTTC
TRBV28	TRBJ2-3	.	TRBD1	CASSLDREDTQYF	TGTGCCAGCAGCCTGGACAGGGAAGATACGCAGTATTTT